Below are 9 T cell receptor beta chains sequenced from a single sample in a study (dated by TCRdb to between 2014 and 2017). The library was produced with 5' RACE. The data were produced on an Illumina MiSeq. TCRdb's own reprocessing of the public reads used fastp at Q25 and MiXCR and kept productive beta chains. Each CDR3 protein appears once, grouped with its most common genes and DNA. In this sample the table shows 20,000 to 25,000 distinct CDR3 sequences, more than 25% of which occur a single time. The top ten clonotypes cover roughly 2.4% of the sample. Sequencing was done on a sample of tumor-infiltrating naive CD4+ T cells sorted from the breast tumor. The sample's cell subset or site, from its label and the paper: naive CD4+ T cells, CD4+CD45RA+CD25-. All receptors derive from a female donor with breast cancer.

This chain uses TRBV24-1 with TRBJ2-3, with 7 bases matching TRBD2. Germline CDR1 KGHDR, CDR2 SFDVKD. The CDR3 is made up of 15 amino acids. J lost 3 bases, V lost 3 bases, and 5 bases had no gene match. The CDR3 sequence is CATSDPGGSTDTQYF. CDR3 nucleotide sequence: TGTGCCACCAGTGATCCGGGGGGAAGTACAGATACGCAGTATTTT.

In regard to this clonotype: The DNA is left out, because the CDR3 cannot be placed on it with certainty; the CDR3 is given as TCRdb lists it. This chain's CDR3 is CARLTHPGTKNCFF. This chain joins TRBV7-8 and TRBJ1-4; the table's D call TRBD1 went unverified against the DNA. The CDR3 sequence runs 14 residues, both termini included. Germline V gives CDR1 SGHVS, CDR2 FQNEAQ.

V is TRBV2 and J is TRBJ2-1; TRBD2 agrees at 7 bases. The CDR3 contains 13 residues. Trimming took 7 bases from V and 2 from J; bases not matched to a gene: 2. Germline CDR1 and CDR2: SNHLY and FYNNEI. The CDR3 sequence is CASTSGPYNEQFF. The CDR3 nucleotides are TGTGCCAGCACTAGCGGACCCTACAATGAGCAGTTCTTC. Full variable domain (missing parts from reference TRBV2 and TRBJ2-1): EPEVTQTPSHQVTQMGQEVILRCVPISNHLYFYWYRQILGQKVEFLVSFYNNEISEKSEIFDDQFSVERPDGSNFTLKIRSTKLEDSAMYFCASTSGPYNEQFFGPGTRLTVL.

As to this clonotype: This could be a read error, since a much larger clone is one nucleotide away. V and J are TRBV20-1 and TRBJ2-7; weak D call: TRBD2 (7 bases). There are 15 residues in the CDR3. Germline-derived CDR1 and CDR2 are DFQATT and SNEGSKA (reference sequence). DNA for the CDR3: TGCAGTGCTAGAGAGGGGGGGCGCAGGGGCCACGAGCGGTACTTC. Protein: CSAREGGRRGHERYF.

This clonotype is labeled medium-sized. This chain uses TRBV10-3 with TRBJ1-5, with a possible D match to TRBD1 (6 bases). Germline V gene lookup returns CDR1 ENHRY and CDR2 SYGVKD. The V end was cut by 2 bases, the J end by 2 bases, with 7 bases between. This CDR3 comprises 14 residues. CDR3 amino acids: CAISERGGNQPQHF. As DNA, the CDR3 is TGTGCCATCAGTGAGAGGGGGGGCAATCAGCCCCAGCATTTT.

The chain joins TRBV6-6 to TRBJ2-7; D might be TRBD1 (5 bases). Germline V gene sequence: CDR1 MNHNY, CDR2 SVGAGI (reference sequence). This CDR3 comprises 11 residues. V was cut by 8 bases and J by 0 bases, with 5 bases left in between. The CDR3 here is CASGASYEQYF. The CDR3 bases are TGTGCCAGCGGGGCCTCCTACGAGCAGTACTTC.

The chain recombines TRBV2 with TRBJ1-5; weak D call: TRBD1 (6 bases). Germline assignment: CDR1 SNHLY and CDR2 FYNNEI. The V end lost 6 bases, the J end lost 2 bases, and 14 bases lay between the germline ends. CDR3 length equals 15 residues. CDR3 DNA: TGTGCCAGCAGACAGGGTGGCTTCGGCAATCAGCCCCAGCATTTT. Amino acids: CASRQGGFGNQPQHF.

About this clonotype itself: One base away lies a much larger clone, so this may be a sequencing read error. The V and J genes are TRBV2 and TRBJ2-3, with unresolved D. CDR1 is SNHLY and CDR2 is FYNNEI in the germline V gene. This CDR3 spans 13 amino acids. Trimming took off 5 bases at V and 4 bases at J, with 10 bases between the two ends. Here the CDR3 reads CASSRKFADTQYF. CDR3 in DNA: TGTGCCAGCAGTCGGAAGTTCGCAGATACGCAGTATTTT.

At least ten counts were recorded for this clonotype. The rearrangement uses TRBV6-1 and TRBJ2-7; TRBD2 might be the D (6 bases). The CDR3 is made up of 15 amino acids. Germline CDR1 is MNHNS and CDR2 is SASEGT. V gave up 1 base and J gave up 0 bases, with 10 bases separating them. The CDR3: CASSEGRGSSYEQYF. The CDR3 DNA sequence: TGTGCCAGCAGTGAAGGGCGGGGAAGCTCCTACGAGCAGTACTTC.